These 24 T cell receptor beta chains share one sample of origin, sequenced in a study of T-cell memory formation after mild COVID-19. MiXCR was run by TCRdb on the 5' RACE reads, yielding one entry per CDR3 protein. The data contain under 300,000 distinct CDR3 sequences, around 10% of them seen just once; the ten biggest clones take up 20% to 25%. The sequenced material came from PBMCs or a T cell subset sorted from them (not recorded which). All receptors come from a man between 18 and 29 years old who had mild COVID-19 (a few samples of this study predate the infection). Cell type and time point are not known.

This rearrangement joins TRBV5-1 to TRBJ1-2; 10 positions match TRBD1. Germline V CDR1 and CDR2: SGHRS, YFSETQ. CDR3 length: 16 amino acids. V was clipped by 3 bases and J by 7 bases; unmatched bases: 12. The CDR3 loop reads CASSSGTGDGIPGYTF. CDR3 bases: TGCGCCAGCAGCTCCGGGACAGGGGATGGGATTCCTGGCTACACCTTC.

This clonotype was counted only a few times. The genes are TRBV19 and TRBJ2-1, with unresolved D. Between the trimmed V and J ends, which lost 5 bases and 9 bases, there was a span of 11 bases. There are 12 residues in the CDR3. Germline-derived CDR1 and CDR2 are LNHDA and SQIVND (reference sequence). The CDR3 DNA is TGTGCCAGTAGTTTTGGGAAGGGTGAGCAGTTCTTC. Translation: CASSFGKGEQFF.

This chain links TRBV5-1 with TRBJ1-2; no clear D. Per germline, CDR1 SGHRS and CDR2 YFSETQ. V dropped 0 bases and J dropped 4 bases, with 7 bases sitting between them. The CDR3 covers 13 residues. CDR3 sequence reads: CASSLDPLYGYTF. CDR3 nucleotides: TGCGCCAGCAGCTTGGATCCACTCTATGGCTACACCTTC.

The chain recombines TRBV7-9 with TRBJ1-4; possibly TRBD1 for D (5 bases). The V end was cut by 5 bases, the J end by 5 bases, with 12 bases between. The CDR3 is 14 residues long. The germline gives CDR1 SEHNR, CDR2 FQNEAQ (reference sequence). CDR3: CASSLWGINEKLFF. CDR3 nucleotide sequence: TGTGCCAGCAGCCTCTGGGGGATCAATGAAAAACTGTTTTTT.

The gene calls are TRBV7-2 and TRBJ2-1; maybe TRBD1 (6 bases). The V end lost 8 bases, the J end lost 8 bases, and 19 bases lay between the germline ends. Germline V lookup: CDR1 SGHTA, CDR2 FQGNSA. The CDR3 is 14 amino acids. The DNA of the CDR3 is TGTGCCAGCCCAGGGCAGGGGCCCAATCATGAGCAGTTCTTC. It translates to CASPGQGPNHEQFF.

This clonotype was detected only a few times. The V call is TRBV4-3, the J call TRBJ2-5; D gene unclear. With 0 bases removed from V and 3 bases from J, the gap between germline ends came to 8 bases. The CDR3 has 14 amino acids. The germline CDR1 and CDR2 sequences are LGHNA and YSLEER. CDR3 amino acids: CASSQDWGKETQYF. CDR3 in DNA: TGCGCCAGCAGCCAAGATTGGGGAAAAGAGACCCAGTACTTC.

This clonotype was counted many times. V is TRBV12-3 or TRBV12-4 and J is TRBJ1-6; D is ambiguous. V was pared by 7 bases and J by 9 bases, with 19 bases between. The CDR3 contains 15 residues. The CDR3, as DNA: TGTGCCAGCAAAAAGGCGGCGGGATTGGGTTCACCCCTCCACTTT. Residues: CASKKAAGLGSPLHF.

This clonotype was recorded many times. The rearrangement links TRBV6-1 to TRBJ2-1, with 7 nucleotides matching TRBD2. Germline CDR1 reads MNHNS; CDR2 reads SASEGT. CDR3 length equals 15 residues. The V and J ends lost 3 bases and 3 bases, in that order; junction bases with no gene match: 5. CDR3 residues: CASSDGAGDYNEQFF. CDR3 nucleotide sequence: TGTGCCAGCAGTGACGGGGCGGGGGACTACAATGAGCAGTTCTTC.

This clonotype has only a few counts. The genes are TRBV6-5 and TRBJ2-1; D not resolved. CDR1 is MNHEY and CDR2 is SVGAGI in the germline V gene. Trimming stripped 4 bases from V and 9 bases from J, with 13 bases between. This CDR3 spans 13 amino acids. The CDR3 sequence: CASSLGRYGEQFF. CDR3 in DNA: TGTGCCAGCAGTTTGGGTCGGTATGGTGAGCAGTTCTTC.

This chain links TRBV7-9 with TRBJ1-2; 7 bases are shared with TRBD1. Germline trimming cut 2 bases from V and 8 bases from J; bases unmatched to any gene: 5. The CDR3 is made up of 13 amino acids. Germline CDR1 reads SEHNR; CDR2 reads FQNEAQ (reference sequence). The chain's CDR3 is CASSLLTGSGYTF. The CDR3 DNA is TGTGCCAGCAGCTTACTGACAGGGAGCGGCTACACCTTC.

The V call is TRBV4-3, the J call TRBJ2-1, with 8 nucleotides matching TRBD2. J lost 8 bases, V lost 8 bases, and 14 bases had no gene match. From germline, CDR1 is LGHNA and CDR2 YSLEER. The CDR3 consists of 15 residues. CDR3 residues: CASEALVGGAHEQFF. CDR3 bases: TGCGCCAGCGAGGCCTTAGTCGGGGGGGCACATGAGCAGTTCTTC.

This clonotype was observed at least ten times. The rearrangement uses TRBV5-6 and TRBJ1-1; 9 bases line up with TRBD1. Germline V lookup: CDR1 SGHDT, CDR2 YYEEEE. The CDR3 totals 13 residues. Trimming took 3 bases from V and 4 from J; bases not matched to a gene: 1. The CDR3 here is CASSWGQGTEAFF. In DNA, the CDR3 is TGTGCCAGCAGCTGGGGACAGGGCACTGAAGCTTTCTTT.

This clonotype was seen only a few times. The rearrangement links TRBV7-7 to TRBJ2-3, with D unresolved. The CDR3 runs to 13 residues. Germline CDR1 reads SSHAT; CDR2 reads FNYEAQ (reference sequence). Between the trimmed V and J ends, which lost 5 bases and 8 bases, there was a span of 14 bases. CDR3 DNA sequence: TGTGCCAGCAGCCCAGAGACTCTCTTTACGCAGTATTTT. Its protein product is CASSPETLFTQYF.

This chain connects TRBV27 to TRBJ2-7; D unresolved. This CDR3 has 11 amino acids. The V end lost 5 bases, the J end lost 2 bases, and 4 bases lay between the germline ends. Germline CDR1 and CDR2: MNHEY and SMNVEV (reference sequence). Here the CDR3 reads CASSPAYEQYV. The CDR3 bases are TGTGCCAGCAGTCCAGCCTACGAGCAGTACGTC.

The rearrangement links TRBV5-6 to TRBJ2-7; TRBD2 might be the D (7 bases). The CDR3 sequence is 14 residues long. Germline V lookup: CDR1 SGHDT, CDR2 YYEEEE. Trimming cost V 4 bases and J 6 bases, with 17 bases left between them. CDR3 DNA sequence: TGTGCCAGCAGCCCGGCCCCGGGGGGCGCCGAGCAGTACGTC. It encodes CASSPAPGGAEQYV.

There are many counts of this clonotype. The chain employs TRBV11-2 and TRBJ2-1, with a possible D match to TRBD1 (5 bases). Germline CDR1 is SGHAT and CDR2 is FQNNGV. The CDR3 length is 17 residues. Trimming removed 0 bases at V and 9 bases at J, with 21 bases between. The CDR3 sequence: CASSLDWVGAFSGEQFF. DNA for the CDR3: TGTGCCAGCAGCTTAGATTGGGTAGGGGCCTTCTCAGGTGAGCAGTTCTTC.

This chain joins TRBV5-1 and TRBJ2-2; TRBD1 aligns across 9 bases. This CDR3 region has 16 residues. Trimming removed 4 bases from V and 5 bases from J; junction bases left unmatched: 9. The germline V gene encodes CDR1 SGHRS and CDR2 YFSETQ. CDR3: CASSEGIQGATGELFF. CDR3 coding DNA: TGCGCCAGCAGCGAGGGGATACAGGGGGCGACCGGGGAGCTGTTTTTT.

In its sample, this clonotype was seen a few times. The chain combines TRBV4-2 with TRBJ2-7; 9 bases agree with TRBD1. Germline V gene data show CDR1 as LGHNA and CDR2 as YNFKEQ. The CDR3 has 15 residues. Trimming cost V 4 bases and J 2 bases; bases outside gene matches: 6. The CDR3 spells CASSRRDREAYEQYF. The CDR3 region has the DNA TGTGCCAGCAGCCGCCGGGACAGGGAGGCCTACGAGCAGTACTTC.

The V gene is TRBV4-2, the J gene TRBJ1-4, with 8 bases identical to TRBD1. The CDR3 totals 15 residues. Germline CDR1 is LGHNA and CDR2 is YNFKEQ. The junction had 11 bases not matched to a gene; V was cut back by 4 bases and J by 10 bases. CDR3 loop: CASSPTGTGGIKLFF. CDR3 nucleotide sequence: TGTGCCAGCAGCCCCACCGGGACAGGAGGTATAAAACTGTTTTTT.

CDR3 nucleotides: TGTGCCATCGATGACAGGGGTAGCAATCAGCCCCAGCATTTT. This encodes CAIDDRGSNQPQHF. The chain uses TRBV10-3 and TRBJ1-5; 8 bases align to TRBD1. Germline-derived CDR1 and CDR2 are ENHRY and SYGVKD. V lost 8 bases and J lost 0; bases outside the gene matches: 3. The CDR3 covers 14 residues.

This clonotype was seen more than once but under ten times. J is TRBJ1-6 and V is TRBV4-3; D ambiguous. The CDR3 length is 14 residues. Deletions cut 1 base from V and 7 bases from J, with 8 bases between. Looked up from germline, CDR1 is LGHNA and CDR2 is YSLEER. The CDR3 nucleotides are TGCGCCAGCAGCCAAGGGGTCTCAAATTCACCCCTCCACTTT. It yields the protein CASSQGVSNSPLHF.

There are a few counts of this clonotype. The chain combines TRBV29-1 with TRBJ1-1; D unresolved. The V gene lost 6 bases and the J gene lost 1 base, with 24 bases spanning the gap. Germline CDR1 reads SQVTM; CDR2 reads ANQGSEA. The CDR3 runs to 17 residues. In DNA form, the CDR3 reads TGCAGCGTCCCATTAGGGCCAGGATTCGCTAAGAACACTGAAGCTTTCTTT. Its translation is CSVPLGPGFAKNTEAFF.

This clonotype was counted ten times or more. V is TRBV12-3 or TRBV12-4 and J is TRBJ1-5; 7 bases fit TRBD1. The junction had 9 bases not matched to a gene; V was cut back by 7 bases and J by 9 bases. CDR3 length: 13 amino acids. In DNA, the CDR3 is TGTGCCAGCACAATAGACAGGGTATCGCCCCAGCATTTT. Its protein is CASTIDRVSPQHF.

The chain combines TRBV10-3 with TRBJ1-2; TRBD1 might be the D (5 bases). Germline CDR1 reads ENHRY; CDR2 reads SYGVKD. This CDR3 region has 13 residues. Trimming removed 4 bases at V and 8 bases at J, with 14 bases between. The CDR3 sequence is CAISGVTAAGYTF. Here the CDR3 DNA reads TGTGCCATCAGTGGAGTGACAGCGGCCGGCTACACCTTC.